This T cell receptor (beta chain) was captured by sequencing in a study of monozygotic twins with inflammatory bowel disease (dated by TCRdb to 2018 to 2020). With regard to the full study: The full study comprised 28 monozygotic twin pairs: nine German pairs (four IBD-concordant, five IBD-discordant) and 19 IBD-discordant Danish pairs. The search for disease-associated traits relied mainly on comparing, within discordant pairs, IBD patients with their genetically identical healthy co-twins. Each individual had, on average, about 151 000 unique TCRalpha sequences and 181 000 unique TCRbeta sequences available for analysis. What the work shows at the level of the full study, not this receptor alone: The analysis was unable to tell apart different T cell subtypes. Background noise and inter-individual variability may have been introduced into the repertoires by the differing immunosuppressive treatments among patients. Repertoire similarity did not differ between concordant and discordant twins, which could be due to limited statistical power. No single strong signal or clonotype linked to IBD turned up in the results, so the idea that one exists was not supported. IBD patients shared fewer clonotypes with other individuals than healthy twins did, most markedly in patients showing signs of disease activity. TCRbeta repertoire diversity, by inverse Simpson index, was decreased in IBD patients compared with their healthy co-twins.

The germline V gene supplies CDR1 SGHTA and CDR2 FQGNSA. The CDR3 covers 13 residues, taking in both the cysteine and the phenylalanine. Nucleotide data are not available. Libraries were built with 5' RACE. For each TCR library, approximately 3.5 ug of total RNA was used. For each sample, cDNA was synthesized in eight separate reactions using SMARTScribe reverse transcriptase. Unique molecular identifiers containing a 6-nucleotide sample barcode were introduced through template switching during cDNA synthesis. TCRalpha and TCRbeta cDNA was amplified in two nested PCRs of 16 and 9 cycles, and bead purification was carried out after each PCR. Before amplification, the cDNA was treated with uracil DNA-glycosylase and purified using the QIAquick PCR purification kit. The second PCR added Illumina TruSeq-compatible adapters along with sample-specific barcodes. TapeStation and Qubit were used to check library quality and concentration, and roughly 5 ng of each library went into the pool. Pooled libraries were sequenced on an Illumina HiSeq2500 single-index Rapid Run with 2 x 100 bp reads and custom sequencing primers. Concerning the study's data processing: MiGEC version 1.2.6 was used for UMI-based consensus assembly to correct PCR and sequencing errors. MiXCR version 2.1.1 was used for V(D)J alignment, clonotype assembly and CDR3 extraction. Normalisation of gene usage, clonotype sharing and MAIT/NKT TCR abundance was achieved by analysing the top 1000, 10 000 and 20 000 clonotypes per sample. Diversity was computed as the inverse Simpson index with the vegan R package after downsampling to 27 000 UMIs. Paired Mann-Whitney U tests were applied to discordant twin pairs, with Benjamini-Hochberg correction for multiple testing. The reads went through TCRdb reprocessing, and each CDR3 protein sequence gets one entry with no DNA. The V and J calls and clone size are TCRdb's, not the authors'. The table for this sample shows more than 350,000 distinct CDR3 sequences. The top ten constitute approximately 2.4% of the sample.

As concerns this clonotype: The antigen it binds to is not known.

From each donor, an approximately 2.5 ml peripheral blood sample was drawn into PAXgene tubes and stored at -80 degrees C. Total RNA was isolated from whole blood with the PAXgene blood miRNA kit on an automated QIAcube, without T cell sorting. Peripheral blood from monozygotic twin pairs who were concordant or discordant for inflammatory bowel disease underwent deep TCRalpha and TCRbeta repertoire profiling using unique molecular barcoding. Smoking habits were recorded for all twin pairs, and individuals were classified as current, former or never smokers. This clonotype originated in a human donor with ulcerative colitis or Crohn's disease, or a healthy co-twin of an affected twin (not recorded which). Specimen: blood. The V and J genes are TRBV7-2 and TRBJ2-1. CDR3 loop: CASSLALGNEQFF.